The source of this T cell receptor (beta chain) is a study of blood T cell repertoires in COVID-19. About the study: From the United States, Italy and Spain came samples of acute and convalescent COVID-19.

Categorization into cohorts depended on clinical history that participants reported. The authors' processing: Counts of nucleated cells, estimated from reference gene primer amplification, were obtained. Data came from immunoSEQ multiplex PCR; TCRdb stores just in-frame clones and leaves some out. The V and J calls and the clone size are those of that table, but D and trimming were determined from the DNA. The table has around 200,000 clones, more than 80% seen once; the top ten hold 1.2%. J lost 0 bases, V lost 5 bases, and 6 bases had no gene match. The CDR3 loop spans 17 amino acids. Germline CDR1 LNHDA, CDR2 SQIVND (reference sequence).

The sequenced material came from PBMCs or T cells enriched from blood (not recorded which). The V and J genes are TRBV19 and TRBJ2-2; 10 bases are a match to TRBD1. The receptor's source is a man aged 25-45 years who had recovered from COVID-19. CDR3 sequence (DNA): TGTGCCAGTAGTCGAGGGGACAGGGGACCGAACACCGGGGAGCTGTTTTTT. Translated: CASSRGDRGPNTGELFF.